Following are 9 T cell receptor beta chains from one sample sequenced in a study of control samples from healthy donors and cancer patients. Profiled with immunoSEQ multiplex PCR; TCRdb holds only in-frame clones, not every one. The sample records fewer than 200,000 clones, about 93% being singletons. Material: blood. The receptor source for this set is a man aged 18 to 35 in good health.

Only one count was recorded for this clone. The chain couples TRBV10-3 to TRBJ1-1; TRBD1 might be the D (6 bases). This CDR3 comprises 12 residues. Germline assignment: CDR1 ENHRY and CDR2 SYGVKD. V dropped 10 bases and J dropped 5 bases, with 14 bases sitting between them. CDR3 amino acids: CATNRGGTEAFF. The CDR3, as DNA: TGTGCCACCAACCGAGGGGGGACTGAAGCTTTCTTT.

Only one count was recorded for this clone. The rearrangement joins TRBV5-1 to TRBJ2-7; D might be TRBD2 (6 bases). CDR3 length: 12 amino acids. V lost 0 bases and J lost 6, with 7 bases in between. CDR1 SGHRS and CDR2 YFSETQ come from the germline V gene. CDR3 in amino acids: CASSLAGGEQYF. DNA for the CDR3: TGCGCCAGCAGCTTGGCCGGGGGCGAGCAGTACTTC.

A single count supports this clone. The chain employs TRBV2 and TRBJ1-1, with 8 bases matching TRBD1. This CDR3 comprises 15 residues. Germline CDR1 reads SNHLY; CDR2 reads FYNNEI. The V gene end was trimmed by 8 bases and the J gene end by 1 base; junction bases not matched to a gene: 9. CDR3 coding DNA: TGTGCCAGCGGATGGACAGGGATGGGGAACACTGAAGCTTTCTTT. Its translation: CASGWTGMGNTEAFF.

This chain connects TRBV18 to TRBJ2-7; the match to TRBD2 covers 11 bases. Germline CDR1 and CDR2: KGHSH and LQKENI. CDR3 size: 15 residues. Trimming cost V 3 bases and J 4 bases; bases outside gene matches: 5. CDR3 sequence: CASSPKTSGAYEQYF. The CDR3 region has the DNA TGTGCCAGCTCACCGAAGACTAGCGGGGCTTACGAGCAGTACTTC.

V gene TRBV27 combines with J gene TRBJ1-4, with a possible D match to TRBD1 (5 bases). The germline gives CDR1 MNHEY, CDR2 SMNVEV (reference sequence). V was clipped by 6 bases and J by 10 bases, with 18 bases between them. This CDR3 spans 14 amino acids. This CDR3 reads CASRTFGGSGKLFF. Written as DNA, the CDR3 is TGTGCCAGCAGGACTTTTGGGGGGTCGGGAAAACTGTTTTTT.

This chain connects TRBV4-1 to TRBJ2-5; 8 nucleotides agree with TRBD2. The length of the CDR3 is 18 residues. Germline V gene sequence: CDR1 MGHRA, CDR2 YSYEKL. V lost 1 base, J lost 5 bases, and 15 bases stayed unmatched. For the CDR3, the DNA is TGCGCCAGCAGCCAAGGGCGGGGGGTCACCGGAAGATTGGAGACCCAGTACTTC. Protein: CASSQGRGVTGRLETQYF.

The rearrangement uses TRBV3-1 (or the pseudogene TRBV3-2) and TRBJ1-1, with unresolved D. The V gene lost 4 bases and the J gene lost 5 bases, with 14 bases spanning the gap. Germline loops: CDR1 LGHDT, CDR2 YNNKEL (reference sequence). The CDR3 is 14 amino acids. The CDR3 reads CASSPNGRITEAFF. CDR3 in DNA: TGTGCCAGCAGCCCCAACGGGAGGATTACTGAAGCTTTCTTT.

The chain combines TRBV19 with TRBJ1-6, with TRBD1 matching 7 bases. V trimming: 6 bases; J trimming: 9 bases; junction bases outside the gene matches: 5. The CDR3 contains 13 residues. The germline gives CDR1 LNHDA, CDR2 SQIVND (reference sequence). In nucleotides, the CDR3 is TGTGCCAGTAGCGACAGGGTTTCTTCACCCCTCCACTTT. This gives the protein CASSDRVSSPLHF.

This clone was seen a single time. This chain connects TRBV14 to TRBJ2-7, with D unresolved. There are 15 residues in the CDR3. The V gene's germline CDR1 is SGHDN and CDR2 FVKESK. The V and J ends lost 2 bases and 0 bases respectively, with 11 bases between them. The CDR3 DNA reads TGTGCCAGCAGCCAATATCGCCATACCTCCTACGAGCAGTACTTC. It is translated as CASSQYRHTSYEQYF.